The present TCR beta chain was sequenced within a study of early T cells in non-severe SARS-CoV-2 infection. TCRdb redid the calling of the 5' RACE reads with MiXCR, one entry per CDR3 protein. This repertoire shows 55,000 to 65,000 distinct CDR3 sequences, around 10% found once; its top ten account for approximately 18%. Many counts were recorded for this clonotype. The germline V gene has CDR1 WSHSY and CDR2 SAAADI. The CDR3 has 12 residues. The germline V and J ends were trimmed by 6 bases and 7 bases, with 10 bases remaining between them. This rearrangement joins TRBV10-2 to TRBJ2-1; perhaps D is TRBD1 or TRBD2 (5 bases each). Sequencing input: whole blood. The sequence came from an adult who was a healthcare worker with PCR-confirmed SARS-CoV-2 infection or an uninfected control (not recorded which). The CDR3 protein is CASSPGTNEQFF. CDR3 sequence (DNA): TGCGCCAGCAGCCCCGGGACGAATGAGCAGTTCTTC.